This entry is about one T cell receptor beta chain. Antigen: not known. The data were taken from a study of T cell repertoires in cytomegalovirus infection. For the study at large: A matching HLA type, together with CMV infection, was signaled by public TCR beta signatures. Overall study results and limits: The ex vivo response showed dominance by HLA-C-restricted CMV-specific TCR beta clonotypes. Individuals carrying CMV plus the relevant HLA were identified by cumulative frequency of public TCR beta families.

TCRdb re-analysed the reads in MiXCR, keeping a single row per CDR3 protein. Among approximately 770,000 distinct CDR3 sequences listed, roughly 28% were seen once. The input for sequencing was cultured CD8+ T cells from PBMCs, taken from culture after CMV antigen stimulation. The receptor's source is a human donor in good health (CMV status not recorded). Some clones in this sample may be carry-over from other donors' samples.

Here the CDR3 DNA reads TGTGCCAGCAGTTATCACTACAGGGGGGGTTACAATGAGCAGTTCTTC. It encodes CASSYHYRGGYNEQFF. The gene calls are TRBV6-5 and TRBJ2-1; weak D call: TRBD1 (8 bases). The CDR3 totals 16 residues. The germline V gene has CDR1 MNHEY and CDR2 SVGAGI. Trimming took off 3 bases at V and 4 bases at J, with 16 bases between the two ends.